The clone carrying this T cell receptor beta chain was seen just once. This entry belongs to a study of cytomegalovirus exposure and HLA in healthy donors. The CDR3 is 13 residues long. Germline V gene data show CDR1 as GTSNPN and CDR2 as SVGIG (reference sequence). Trimming removed 3 bases from V and 1 base from J, with 7 bases in between. PCR employed 60 Vbeta and 13 Jbeta primers. Method: immunoSEQ multiplex PCR; TCRdb's copy keeps in-frame clones and lacks some. The table includes about 160,000 clones, around 80% detected once. The sequence derives from a male donor in good health and CMV-seronegative. The sequencing sample was made of PBMCs. The chain has TRBV30 and TRBJ1-5; D ambiguous. CDR3 in DNA: TGTGCCTGGAGGGGCCAGAGCAATCAGCCCCAGCATTTT. This codes for CAWRGQSNQPQHF.